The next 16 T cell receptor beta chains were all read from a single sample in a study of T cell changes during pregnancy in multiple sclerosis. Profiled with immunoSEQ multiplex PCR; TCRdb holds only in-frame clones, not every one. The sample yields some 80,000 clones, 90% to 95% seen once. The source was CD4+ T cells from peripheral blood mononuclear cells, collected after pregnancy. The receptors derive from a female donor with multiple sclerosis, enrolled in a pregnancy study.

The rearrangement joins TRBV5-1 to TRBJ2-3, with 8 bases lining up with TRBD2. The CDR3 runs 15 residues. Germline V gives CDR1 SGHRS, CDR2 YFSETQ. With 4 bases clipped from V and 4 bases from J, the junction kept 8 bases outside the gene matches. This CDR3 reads CASSHQAGEADTQYF. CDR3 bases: TGCGCCAGCAGCCACCAAGCGGGAGAAGCAGATACGCAGTATTTT. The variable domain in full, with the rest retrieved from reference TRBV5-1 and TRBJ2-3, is KAGVTQTPRYLIKTRGQQVTLSCSPISGHRSVSWYQQTPGQGLQFLFEYFSETQRNKGNFPGRFSGRQFSNSRSEMNVSTLELGDSALYLCASSHQAGEADTQYFGPGTRLTVL.

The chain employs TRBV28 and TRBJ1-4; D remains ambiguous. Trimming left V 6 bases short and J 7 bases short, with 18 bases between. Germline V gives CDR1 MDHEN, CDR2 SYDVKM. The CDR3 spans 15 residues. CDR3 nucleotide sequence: TGTGCCAGCAGCCCCGGGGTCCGAGGCTCTGAAAAACTGTTTTTT. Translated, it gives CASSPGVRGSEKLFF.

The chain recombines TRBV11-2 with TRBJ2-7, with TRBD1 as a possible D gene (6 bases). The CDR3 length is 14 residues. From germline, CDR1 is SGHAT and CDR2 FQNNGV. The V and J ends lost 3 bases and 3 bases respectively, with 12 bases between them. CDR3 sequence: CASSFGTHNYEQYF. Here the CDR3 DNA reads TGTGCCAGCAGCTTCGGGACACATAACTACGAGCAGTACTTC.

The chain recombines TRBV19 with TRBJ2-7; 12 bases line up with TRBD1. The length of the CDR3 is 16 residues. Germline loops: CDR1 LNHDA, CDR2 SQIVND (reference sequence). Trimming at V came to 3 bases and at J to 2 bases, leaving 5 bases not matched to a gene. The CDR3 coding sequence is TGTGCCAGTAGTATGGGGACAGGGGGCCCGACCTACGAGCAGTACTTC. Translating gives CASSMGTGGPTYEQYF.

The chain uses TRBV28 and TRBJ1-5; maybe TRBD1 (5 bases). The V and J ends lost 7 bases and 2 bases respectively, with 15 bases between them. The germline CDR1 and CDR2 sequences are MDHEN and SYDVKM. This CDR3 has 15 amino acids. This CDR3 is CASIPGDRGNQPQHF. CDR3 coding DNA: TGTGCCAGCATTCCGGGGGACCGCGGCAATCAGCCCCAGCATTTT.

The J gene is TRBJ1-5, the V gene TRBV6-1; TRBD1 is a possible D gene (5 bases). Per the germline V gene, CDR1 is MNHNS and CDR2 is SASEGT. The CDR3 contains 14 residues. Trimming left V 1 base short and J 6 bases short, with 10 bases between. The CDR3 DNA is TGTGCCAGCAGTGAAGGGGTCCAGGGTCAGCCCCAGCATTTT. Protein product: CASSEGVQGQPQHF.

The CDR3 sequence: CSVGTSSGDYGYTF. Written as DNA, the CDR3 is TGCAGCGTTGGTACGTCGTCAGGGGACTATGGCTACACCTTC. The genes are TRBV29-1 and TRBJ1-2, with a tentative D call TRBD1 (6 bases). CDR3 length: 14 residues. Germline assignment: CDR1 SQVTM and CDR2 ANQGSEA. Trimming removed 4 bases at V and 3 bases at J, with 15 bases between.

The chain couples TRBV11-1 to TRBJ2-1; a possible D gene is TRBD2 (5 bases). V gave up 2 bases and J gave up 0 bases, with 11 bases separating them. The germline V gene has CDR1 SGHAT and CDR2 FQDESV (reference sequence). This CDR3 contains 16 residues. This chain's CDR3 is CASSLTPGYSYNEQFF. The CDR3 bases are TGTGCCAGCAGCTTAACCCCGGGGTACTCCTACAATGAGCAGTTCTTC. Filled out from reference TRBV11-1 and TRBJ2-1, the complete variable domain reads EAEVAQSPRYKITEKSQAVAFWCDPISGHATLYWYRQILGQGPELLVQFQDESVVDDSQLPKDRFSAERLKGVDSTLKIQPAELGDSAMYLCASSLTPGYSYNEQFFGPGTRLTVL.

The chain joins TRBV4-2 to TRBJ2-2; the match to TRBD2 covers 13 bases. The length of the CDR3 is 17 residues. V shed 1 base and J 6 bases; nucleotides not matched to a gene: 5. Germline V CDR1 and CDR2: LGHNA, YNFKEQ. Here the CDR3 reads CASSQGDTSGRAGELFF. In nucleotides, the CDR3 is TGTGCCAGCAGCCAAGGAGATACTAGCGGGAGGGCCGGGGAGCTGTTTTTT.

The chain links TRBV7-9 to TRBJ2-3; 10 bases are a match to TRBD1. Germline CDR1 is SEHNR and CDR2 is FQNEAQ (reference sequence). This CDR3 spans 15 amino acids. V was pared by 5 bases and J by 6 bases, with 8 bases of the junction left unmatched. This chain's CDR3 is CASSARGQGRDTQYF. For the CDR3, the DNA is TGTGCCAGCAGCGCTAGGGGACAGGGGCGCGATACGCAGTATTTT.

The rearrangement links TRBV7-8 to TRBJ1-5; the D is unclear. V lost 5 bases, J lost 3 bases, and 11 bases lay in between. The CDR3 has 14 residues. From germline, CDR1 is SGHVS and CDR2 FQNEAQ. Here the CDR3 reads CASSQSYTNQPQHF. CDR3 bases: TGTGCCAGCAGCCAATCCTATACCAATCAGCCCCAGCATTTT. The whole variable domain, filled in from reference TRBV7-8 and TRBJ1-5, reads GAGVSQSPRYKVAKRGQDVALRCDPISGHVSLFWYQQALGQGPEFLTYFQNEAQLDKSGLPSDRFFAERPEGSVSTLKIQRTQQEDSAVYLCASSQSYTNQPQHFGDGTRLSIL.

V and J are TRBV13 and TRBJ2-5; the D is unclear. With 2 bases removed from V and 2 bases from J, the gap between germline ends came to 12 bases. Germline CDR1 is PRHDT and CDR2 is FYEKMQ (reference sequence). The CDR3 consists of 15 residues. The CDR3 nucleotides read TGTGCCAGCAGCTTACCCCGACTGGGTCAAGAGACCCAGTACTTC. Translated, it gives CASSLPRLGQETQYF.

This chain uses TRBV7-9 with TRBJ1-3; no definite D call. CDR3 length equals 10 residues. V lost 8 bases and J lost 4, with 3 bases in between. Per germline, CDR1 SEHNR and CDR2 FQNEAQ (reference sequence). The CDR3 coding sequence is TGTGCCAGCTCGGGAAACACCATATATTTT. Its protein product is CASSGNTIYF.

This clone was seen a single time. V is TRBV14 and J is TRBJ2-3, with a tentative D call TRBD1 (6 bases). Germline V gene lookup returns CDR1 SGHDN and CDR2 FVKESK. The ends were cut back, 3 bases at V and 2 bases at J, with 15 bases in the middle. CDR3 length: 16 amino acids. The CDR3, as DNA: TGTGCCAGCAGCCAGCTTCGACAGGTATTCACAGATACGCAGTATTTT. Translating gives CASSQLRQVFTDTQYF. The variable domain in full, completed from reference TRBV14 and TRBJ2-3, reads EAGVTQFPSHSVIEKGQTVTLRCDPISGHDNLYWYRRVMGKEIKFLLHFVKESKQDESGMPNNRFLAERTGGTYSTLKVQPAELEDSGVYFCASSQLRQVFTDTQYFGPGTRLTVL.

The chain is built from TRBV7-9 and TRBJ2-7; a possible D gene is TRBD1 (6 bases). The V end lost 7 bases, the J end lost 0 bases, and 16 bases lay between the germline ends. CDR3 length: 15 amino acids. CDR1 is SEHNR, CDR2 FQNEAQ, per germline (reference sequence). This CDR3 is CASIQGRVVSYEQYF. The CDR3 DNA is TGTGCCAGCATCCAGGGGCGGGTAGTCTCCTACGAGCAGTACTTC.

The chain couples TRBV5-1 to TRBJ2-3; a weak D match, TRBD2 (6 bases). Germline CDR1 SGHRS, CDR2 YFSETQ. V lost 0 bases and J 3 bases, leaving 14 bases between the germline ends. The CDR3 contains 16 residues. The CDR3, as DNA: TGCGCCAGCAGCTTGGGCTGGAAGGGAGGTACAGATACGCAGTATTTT. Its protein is CASSLGWKGGTDTQYF.